Included here is one T cell receptor beta chain sequence, with context. Its antigen is unknown. No qualities accompany the bases; no much larger clone lies one base away. The sample originates from a study of blood T cell repertoires in COVID-19 (dated by TCRdb to 2018 to 2020). For the study in its entirety: Samples covering the acute and convalescent phases of COVID-19 were provided by collaborators in the United States, Italy and Spain. The material from the prospective study consisted of cDNA or gDNA derived from T cells, B-cell-depleted T cells, or PBMCs. The dataset comprised deeply sampled blood TCRbeta repertoires from subjects exposed to, actively infected with, or recovered from COVID-19. The repertoires were released in a freely available public database meant as a resource for research on the immune response to SARS-CoV-2. The samples were drawn from the first 160 participants of the ongoing ImmuneRACE study and from 950 to 1,500 subjects provided by 6 global collaborators. The sample metadata nearly always contained a de-identified subject ID, COVID-19 status, age in years and sex. HLA class I and class II types, where available, came from metadata supplied by the sample provider rather than from assay-based typing. Beyond this particular receptor, the publication reports: The amount of clinical and demographic metadata varied by source and participant and was provided uncurated.

TCRbeta CDR3 regions were amplified from genomic DNA using the immunoSEQ Assay, a bias-controlled multiplex PCR. On the authors' methods: The number of nucleated cells in each sample was estimated by amplification of reference gene primers within the assay. To quantify the absolute abundance of each unique TCRbeta CDR3 rearrangement, sequence reads were collapsed and filtered. Productive Simpson clonality was computed per sample as the square root of Simpson's diversity index over productive rearrangements. Imported from immuneACCESS, the table was reduced by TCRdb to in-frame sequences with V and J called. These copies leave out some clones; in studies compared against another copy, an unresolved V gene accounts for under half, and the cause of the remainder is not known. D and trimming come from the DNA, and the V and J calls and clone size come from that table. This sample has under 250,000 clones in its table, and around 86% of those were observed once. The ten largest account for 8.9% of the sample.

Participants in the prospective study were aged about 18 to 89 years, lived in 24 United States geographic areas, and enrolled through a virtual design. Cohort assignment in the prospective study relied on participant-reported clinical history from a screening survey and a study questionnaire. In the prospective study, mobile phlebotomists collected whole blood, serum and a nasopharyngeal or oropharyngeal swab from each participant. Over a roughly 2-month period, participants in the prospective study had the option of providing additional blood draws and questionnaires. Before DNA extraction, prospective study blood samples were shipped either frozen or at room temperature. V is shortened by 5 bases, J by 5 bases, and the region joining them spans 10 bases. The CDR3 has 14 amino acids, counting the end cysteine and phenylalanine. Only the CDR3 part of the read is kept: 42 bases, read in frame from the first base. CDR1 and CDR2 are drawn from the germline V gene (reference sequence): SEHNR, FQNEAQ.

The rearranged segments are TRBV7-9 and TRBJ1-6; the D gene identity is not certain. This sequence was found in a woman in her fifties or sixties with acute COVID-19. The sample was PBMCs or T cells enriched from blood (not recorded which). The DNA reads TGTGCCAGCAGCCCCCCGACTGATAATTCACCCCTCCACTTT. Translation gives CASSPPTDNSPLHF.